These 2 T cell receptor beta chains were sequenced from one sample in a study of blood T cell repertoires in COVID-19 (dated by TCRdb to 2020 to 2022). Library construction relied on the immunoSEQ multiplex PCR assay. What TCRdb holds here is the immuneACCESS table cut down to in-frame rearrangements. Part of the clones is not present; checked against another copy, under half of the missing clones reflect an unresolved V gene, and the others are unexplained. A total of about 230,000 clones appear in this sample, around four fifths of them only once. The top ten hold just over 8.5% of the sample. The sample comprised peripheral blood. These receptors were obtained from a man aged 35 to 55 with active or convalescent COVID-19.

This chain uses TRBV6-1 with TRBJ2-2, with 7 bases matching TRBD1. Unmatched junction bases numbered 4, after V lost 2 bases and J lost 1 base. The length of the CDR3 is 16 residues. Per the germline V gene, CDR1 is MNHNS and CDR2 is SASEGT. Written as DNA, the CDR3 is TGTGCCAGCAGTGAATTTAGGACAGGGAACACCGGGGAGCTGTTTTTT. As protein: CASSEFRTGNTGELFF.

V is TRBV14 and J is TRBJ1-2; D ambiguous. The CDR3 runs 13 residues. Germline V gene sequence: CDR1 SGHDN, CDR2 FVKESK. Trimming stripped 0 bases from V and 3 bases from J, with 5 bases between. This chain's CDR3 is CASSQDPYYGYTF. CDR3 nucleotides: TGTGCCAGCAGCCAAGATCCTTACTATGGCTACACCTTC.